The rows below give T cell receptor beta chains drawn from one sample of a study of glioma-infiltrating T cells after dendritic cell vaccination. Method: immunoSEQ multiplex PCR; TCRdb's copy keeps in-frame clones and lacks some. The table shows over 80,000 clones, with around 90% occurring only once. The sequenced sample was blood, obtained before dendritic cell vaccination. These receptors were obtained from a human donor with glioblastoma. The CDR3 runs from the conserved cysteine through the conserved F or W. A D gene is named only where the DNA matches it firmly. The size field is filled for only some rows; it gives once, few, many or a size class.

>TRBJ2-5|14|TRBV7-9|.|.
CASSAGLTPETQYF
TGTGCCAGCAGCGCGGGACTGACTCCAGAGACCCAGTACTTC
>TRBJ2-1|14|TRBV4-1|once|TRBD2
CASSRTSADGEQFF
TGCGCCAGCAGCCGGACTAGCGCAGACGGTGAGCAGTTCTTC
>TRBJ2-1|15|TRBV5-6|.|.
CASSAGGWAYNEQFF
TGTGCCAGCAGCGCGGGCGGGTGGGCCTACAATGAGCAGTTCTTC
>TRBJ1-3|14|TRBV5-1|.|.
CASSLTGMGNTIYF
TGCGCCAGCAGCTTAACAGGCATGGGAAACACCATATATTTT
>TRBJ2-5|15|TRBV5-1|.|TRBD2
CASSFRLAVQETQYF
TGCGCCAGCAGCTTTCGACTAGCGGTCCAAGAGACCCAGTACTTC
>TRBJ2-3|13|TRBV9|.|.
CASTGGGTDTQYF
TGTGCCAGCACTGGGGGCGGCACAGATACGCAGTATTTT
>TRBJ2-7|12|TRBV18|.|.
CASSPGAYEQYF
TGTGCCAGCTCACCGGGGGCTTACGAGCAGTACTTC
>TRBJ1-1|16|TRBV14|.|TRBD1
CASSFIPGQGNTEAFF
TGTGCCAGCAGTTTCATACCGGGACAGGGGAACACTGAAGCTTTCTTT
>TRBJ2-2|15|TRBV2|.|TRBD2
CASSRLAGNTGELFF
TGTGCCAGCAGTCGACTAGCGGGTAACACCGGGGAGCTGTTTTTT
>TRBJ1-1|14|TRBV28|once|TRBD1
CASKTSGGVTEAFF
TGTGCCAGCAAAACATCAGGGGGCGTCACTGAAGCTTTCTTT
>TRBJ2-5|12|TRBV7-3|once|.
CASSYMGETQYF
TGTGCCAGCAGCTACATGGGCGAGACCCAGTACTTC
>TRBJ2-1|13|TRBV29-1|.|.
CSVARGAGNEQFF
TGCAGCGTGGCGCGGGGAGCCGGGAATGAGCAGTTCTTC
>TRBJ2-1|13|TRBV5-1|.|.
CASSSSRDKRRFF
TGCGCCAGCAGCTCATCCCGGGACAAAAGGCGGTTCTTC
>TRBJ1-1|15|TRBV5-5|.|.
CASSLVPRGNTEAFF
TGTGCCAGCAGCTTGGTTCCCAGGGGTAACACTGAAGCTTTCTTT
>TRBJ2-5|13|TRBV18|.|.
CASSPYAQETQYF
TGTGCCAGCTCACCATATGCGCAAGAGACCCAGTACTTC
>TRBJ1-3|14|TRBV7-9|.|.
CASSEQGPETTIYF
TGTGCCAGCAGTGAACAGGGACCTGAAACCACCATATATTTT
>TRBJ2-7|17|TRBV10-3|.|TRBD2
CAISDSDKREGNYEQYF
TGTGCCATCAGTGACTCCGATAAGCGGGAGGGCAACTACGAGCAGTACTTC
>TRBJ1-5|16|TRBV2|.|.
CASSEDAGLSNQPQHF
TGTGCCAGCAGTGAAGACGCGGGGCTAAGCAATCAGCCCCAGCATTTT
>TRBJ1-2|17|TRBV19|.|TRBD1
CASSGSIGGQPLSGYTF
TGTGCCAGTAGTGGTTCGATCGGGGGACAGCCGCTCTCCGGCTACACCTTC
>TRBJ1-1|13|TRBV7-9|once|.
CASSLGFGSPAFF
TGTGCCAGCAGCTTAGGATTCGGGTCCCCGGCTTTCTTT
>TRBJ1-1|12|TRBV19|.|TRBD1
CASTPDRLGAFF
TGTGCCAGTACCCCGGACAGGCTTGGAGCTTTCTTT
>TRBJ1-5|15|TRBV30|.|TRBD1
CAWGGQDNSNQPQHF
TGTGCCTGGGGAGGACAGGACAATAGCAATCAGCCCCAGCATTTT
>TRBJ2-1|15|TRBV2|.|.
CASSGGRLFGNEQFF
TGTGCCAGCAGTGGGGGCAGACTCTTTGGCAATGAGCAGTTCTTC
>TRBJ2-3|17|TRBV5-4|.|TRBD2
CASTVRSSGLSTDTQYF
TGTGCCAGCACCGTGAGGTCTAGCGGGCTTAGCACAGATACGCAGTATTTT
>TRBJ2-3|17|TRBV11-2|.|TRBD2
CASSLDLSGGAVDTQYF
TGTGCCAGCAGCTTAGATCTGAGCGGGGGGGCCGTAGATACGCAGTATTTT
>TRBJ2-1|17|TRBV25-1|.|TRBD1
CASSPSPGQSYYNEQFF
TGTGCCAGCAGTCCGTCCCCGGGACAGAGCTACTACAATGAGCAGTTCTTC
>TRBJ1-3|16|TRBV6-1|.|.
CASSEAGGNVGNTIYF
TGTGCCAGCAGTGAAGCGGGGGGAAATGTTGGAAACACCATATATTTT
>TRBJ2-1|16|TRBV9|.|.
CASSVVGGGRLGEQFF
TGTGCCAGCAGCGTAGTAGGGGGGGGGAGGCTCGGGGAGCAGTTCTTC
>TRBJ2-3|13|TRBV5-4|.|.
CASSWAPGDTQYF
TGTGCCAGCAGTTGGGCACCTGGGGATACGCAGTATTTT
>TRBJ1-5|11|TRBV19|.|.
CAGGGEQPQHF
TGTGCCGGGGGGGGAGAGCAGCCCCAGCATTTT
>TRBJ1-1|14|TRBV13|once|.
CASSHHLRYTEAFF
TGTGCCAGCAGCCACCACTTGCGGTACACTGAAGCTTTCTTT
>TRBJ2-7|14|TRBV4-1|once|.
CASSQGPQAYEQYF
TGCGCCAGCAGCCAAGGCCCGCAGGCCTACGAGCAGTACTTC
>TRBJ2-3|12|TRBV7-9|.|.
CASSFGADTQYF
TGTGCCAGCAGCTTCGGGGCAGATACGCAGTATTTT
>TRBJ2-3|13|TRBV6-5|.|TRBD1
CASSRGFTDTQYF
TGTGCCAGCAGCAGGGGGTTCACAGATACGCAGTATTTT
>TRBJ1-2|14|TRBV5-1|few|TRBD1
CASSPSQGAWGYTF
TGCGCCAGCAGCCCATCACAGGGGGCGTGGGGCTACACCTTC
>TRBJ2-7|14|TRBV10-1|.|TRBD2
CASSGGEGVYEQYF
TGCGCCAGCAGTGGAGGGGAGGGCGTCTACGAGCAGTACTTC
>TRBJ2-3|16|TRBV27|.|TRBD1
CASTPWGGQGIDTQYF
TGTGCCAGCACCCCTTGGGGAGGACAGGGGATAGATACGCAGTATTTT
>TRBJ2-5|14|TRBV5-4|.|TRBD2
CAFQGGGAVETQYF
TGTGCCTTTCAGGGCGGGGGGGCGGTCGAGACCCAGTACTTC
>TRBJ2-7|14|TRBV2|.|TRBD1
CASRQGDTSYEQYF
TGTGCCAGCAGACAGGGGGACACCTCCTACGAGCAGTACTTC
>TRBJ2-7|15|TRBV18|.|.
CASSPPRAGAYEQYF
TGTGCCAGCTCACCACCGCGGGCAGGGGCCTACGAGCAGTACTTC
>TRBJ1-3|14|TRBV10-3|.|.
CAISVGRTGNTIYF
TGTGCCATCAGTGTCGGCAGGACTGGAAACACCATATATTTT
>TRBJ2-6|16|TRBV27|.|.
CASSLYGLSGANVLTF
TGTGCCAGCAGTTTATATGGGCTCTCTGGGGCCAACGTCCTGACTTTC
>TRBJ2-5|15|TRBV2|.|TRBD2
CASRRGAGTKETQYF
TGTGCCAGCAGGCGGGGGGCAGGGACTAAAGAGACCCAGTACTTC
>TRBJ2-7|15|TRBV5-4|.|.
CASSLVGQGSYEQYF
TGTGCCAGCAGCTTGGTTGGTCAGGGCTCCTACGAGCAGTACTTC
>TRBJ1-5|14|TRBV4-1|.|TRBD1
CASSQGTGYQPQHF
TGCGCCAGCAGCCAGGGGACAGGGTATCAGCCCCAGCATTTT
>TRBJ1-1|13|TRBV30|.|.
CAWTPHTNTEAFF
TGTGCCTGGACCCCCCACACGAACACTGAAGCTTTCTTT
>TRBJ2-2|15|TRBV19|.|.
CASSENSVRTGELFF
TGTGCCAGTAGTGAAAACAGTGTTCGGACCGGGGAGCTGTTTTTT